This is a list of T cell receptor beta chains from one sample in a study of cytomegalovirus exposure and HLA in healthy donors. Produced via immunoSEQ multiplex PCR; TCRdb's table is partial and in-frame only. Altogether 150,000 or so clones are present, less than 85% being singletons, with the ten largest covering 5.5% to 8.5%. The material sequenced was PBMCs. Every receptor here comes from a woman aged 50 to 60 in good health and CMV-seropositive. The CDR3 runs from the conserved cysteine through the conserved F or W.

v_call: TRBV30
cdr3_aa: CAGATTTGPLSGANVLTF

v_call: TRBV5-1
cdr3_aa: CASSLDGQLGYTF

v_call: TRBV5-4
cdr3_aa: CASSNPDYSYNEQFF

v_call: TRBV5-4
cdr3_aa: CASSIIGGTAGAFF

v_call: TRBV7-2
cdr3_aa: CASSPGNSGANVLTF

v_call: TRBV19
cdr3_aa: CASRDRAYEQYF

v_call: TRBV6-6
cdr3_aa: CASSYSNSRYTGELFF

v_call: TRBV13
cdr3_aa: CASSLGRDRRAFF

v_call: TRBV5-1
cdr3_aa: CASSLGGGFYEQYF

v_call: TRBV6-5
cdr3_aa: CASRTGNNSPLHF

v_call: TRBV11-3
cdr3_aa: CASSLLPGTGEIEAFF

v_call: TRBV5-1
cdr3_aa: CASSPWTARPSTDTQYF

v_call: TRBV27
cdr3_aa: CASSLYFSDTQYF

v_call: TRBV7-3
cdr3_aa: CASSLGGENIQYF

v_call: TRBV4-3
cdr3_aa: CASSQDRGNTEAFF

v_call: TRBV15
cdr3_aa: CATRWDFGNTIYF

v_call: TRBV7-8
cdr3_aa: CCAGGGGGLNGELFF

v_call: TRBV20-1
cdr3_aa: CSASSGTGQYF

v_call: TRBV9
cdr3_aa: CASSGGYQGVRGGTSSYNEQFF

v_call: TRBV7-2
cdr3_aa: CASSLGGHSSYEQYF

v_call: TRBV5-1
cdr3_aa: CASSRTSGKYEQYF

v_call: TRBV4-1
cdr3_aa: CASSWGGSGANVLTF

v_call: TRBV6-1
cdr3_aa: CASSESGYGQPQHF

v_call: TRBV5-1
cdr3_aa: CASSVARPGAEAFF

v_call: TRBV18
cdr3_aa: CASSRTGGPYEQYF

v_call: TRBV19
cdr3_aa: CASSRGGGWTEAFF